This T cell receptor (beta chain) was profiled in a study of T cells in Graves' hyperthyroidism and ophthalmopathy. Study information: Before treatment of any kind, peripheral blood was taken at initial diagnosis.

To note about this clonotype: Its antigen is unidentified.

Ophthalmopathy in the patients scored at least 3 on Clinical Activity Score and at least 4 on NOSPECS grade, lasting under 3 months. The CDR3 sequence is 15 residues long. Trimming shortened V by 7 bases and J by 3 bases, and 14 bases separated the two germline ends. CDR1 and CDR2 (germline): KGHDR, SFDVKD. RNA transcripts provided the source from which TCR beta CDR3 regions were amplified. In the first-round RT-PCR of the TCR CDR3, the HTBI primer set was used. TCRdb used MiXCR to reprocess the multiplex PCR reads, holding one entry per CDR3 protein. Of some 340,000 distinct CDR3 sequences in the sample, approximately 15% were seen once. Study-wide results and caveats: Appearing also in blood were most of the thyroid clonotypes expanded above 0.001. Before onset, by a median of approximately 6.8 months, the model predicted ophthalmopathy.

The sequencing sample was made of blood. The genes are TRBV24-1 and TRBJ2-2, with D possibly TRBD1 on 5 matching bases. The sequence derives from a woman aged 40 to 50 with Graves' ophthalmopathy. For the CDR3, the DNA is TGTGCCACCAGGAAGGCCCAGGGTGACACCGGGGAGCTGTTTTTT. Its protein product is CATRKAQGDTGELFF.